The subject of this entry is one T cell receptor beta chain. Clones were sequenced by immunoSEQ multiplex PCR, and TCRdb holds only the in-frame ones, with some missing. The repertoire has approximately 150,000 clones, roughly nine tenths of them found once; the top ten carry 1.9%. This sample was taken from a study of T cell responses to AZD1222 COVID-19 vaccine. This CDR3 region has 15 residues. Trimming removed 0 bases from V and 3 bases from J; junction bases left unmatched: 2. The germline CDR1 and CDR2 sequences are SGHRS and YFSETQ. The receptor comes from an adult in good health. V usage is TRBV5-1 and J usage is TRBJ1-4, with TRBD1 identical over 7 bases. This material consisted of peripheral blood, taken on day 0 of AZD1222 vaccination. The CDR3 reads CASSLVQGANEKLFF. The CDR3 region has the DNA TGCGCCAGCAGCTTGGTCCAGGGGGCTAATGAAAAACTGTTTTTT. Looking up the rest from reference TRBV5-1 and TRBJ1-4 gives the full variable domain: KAGVTQTPRYLIKTRGQQVTLSCSPISGHRSVSWYQQTPGQGLQFLFEYFSETQRNKGNFPGRFSGRQFSNSRSEMNVSTLELGDSALYLCASSLVQGANEKLFFGSGTQLSVL.